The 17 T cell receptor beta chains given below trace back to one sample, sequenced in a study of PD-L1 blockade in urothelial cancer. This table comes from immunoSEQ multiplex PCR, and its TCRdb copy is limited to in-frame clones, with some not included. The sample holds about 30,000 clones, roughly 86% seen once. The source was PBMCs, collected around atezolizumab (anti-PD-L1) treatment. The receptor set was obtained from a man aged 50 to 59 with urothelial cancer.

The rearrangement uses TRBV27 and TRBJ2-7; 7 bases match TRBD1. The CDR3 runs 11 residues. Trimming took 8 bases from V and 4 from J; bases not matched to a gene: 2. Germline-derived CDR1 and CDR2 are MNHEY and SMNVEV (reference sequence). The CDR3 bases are TGTGCCAGCCGGACAGGTTACGAGCAGTACTTC. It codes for CASRTGYEQYF.

This chain's CDR3 is CASSWDSGSGANVLTF. DNA of the CDR3: TGTGCCAGCAGCTGGGATTCAGGGTCTGGGGCCAACGTCCTGACTTTC. The chain is built from TRBV5-4 and TRBJ2-6; a possible D gene is TRBD1 (5 bases). The CDR3 has 16 residues. V lost 3 bases, J lost 1 base, and 11 bases lay in between. Germline V gives CDR1 SGHNT, CDR2 YYREEE (reference sequence).

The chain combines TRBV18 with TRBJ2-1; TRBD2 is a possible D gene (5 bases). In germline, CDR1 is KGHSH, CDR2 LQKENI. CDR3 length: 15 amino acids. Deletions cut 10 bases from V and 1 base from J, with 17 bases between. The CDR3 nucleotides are TGTGCCAAATACCCGAGGACTGAGTCCTACAATGAGCAGTTCTTC. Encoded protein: CAKYPRTESYNEQFF.

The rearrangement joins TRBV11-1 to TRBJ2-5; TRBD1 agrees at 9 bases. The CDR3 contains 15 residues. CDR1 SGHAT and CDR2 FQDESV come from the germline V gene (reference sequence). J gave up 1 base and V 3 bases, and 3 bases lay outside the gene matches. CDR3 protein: CASSLGDRAQETQYF. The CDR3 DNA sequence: TGTGCCAGCAGCTTGGGGGACAGGGCCCAAGAGACCCAGTACTTC.

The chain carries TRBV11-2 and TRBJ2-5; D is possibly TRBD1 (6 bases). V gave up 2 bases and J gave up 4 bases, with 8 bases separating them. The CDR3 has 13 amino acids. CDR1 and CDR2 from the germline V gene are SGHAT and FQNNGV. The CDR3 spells CASSLRGIETQYF. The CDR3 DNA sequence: TGTGCCAGCAGCTTAAGGGGGATAGAGACCCAGTACTTC.

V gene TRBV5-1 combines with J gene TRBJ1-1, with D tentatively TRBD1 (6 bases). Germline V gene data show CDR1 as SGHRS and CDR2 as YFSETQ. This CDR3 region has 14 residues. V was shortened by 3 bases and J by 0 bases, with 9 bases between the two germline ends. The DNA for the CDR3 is TGCGCCAGCAGCTGGGGACAAATGAACACTGAAGCTTTCTTT. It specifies CASSWGQMNTEAFF. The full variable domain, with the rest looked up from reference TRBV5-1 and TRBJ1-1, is KAGVTQTPRYLIKTRGQQVTLSCSPISGHRSVSWYQQTPGQGLQFLFEYFSETQRNKGNFPGRFSGRQFSNSRSEMNVSTLELGDSALYLCASSWGQMNTEAFFGQGTRLTVV.

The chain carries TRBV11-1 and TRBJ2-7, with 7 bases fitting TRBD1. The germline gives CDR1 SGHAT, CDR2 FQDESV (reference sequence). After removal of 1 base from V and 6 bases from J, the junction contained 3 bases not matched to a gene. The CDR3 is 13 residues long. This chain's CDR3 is CASSLVAGGEQYF. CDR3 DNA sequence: TGTGCCAGCAGCTTAGTAGCAGGGGGCGAGCAGTACTTC.

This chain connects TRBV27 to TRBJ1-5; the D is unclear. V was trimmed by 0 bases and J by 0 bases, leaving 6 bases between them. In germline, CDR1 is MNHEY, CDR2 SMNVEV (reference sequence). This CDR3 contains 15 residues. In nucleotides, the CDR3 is TGTGCCAGCAGTTTATCTCCGTATAGCAATCAGCCCCAGCATTTT. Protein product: CASSLSPYSNQPQHF.

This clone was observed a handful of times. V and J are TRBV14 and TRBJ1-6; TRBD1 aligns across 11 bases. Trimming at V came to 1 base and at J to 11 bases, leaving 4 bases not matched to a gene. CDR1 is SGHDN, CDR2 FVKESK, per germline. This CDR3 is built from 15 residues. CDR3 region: CASSQGTGGSAPLHF. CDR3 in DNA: TGTGCCAGCAGCCAAGGGACAGGGGGCTCGGCACCCCTCCACTTT.

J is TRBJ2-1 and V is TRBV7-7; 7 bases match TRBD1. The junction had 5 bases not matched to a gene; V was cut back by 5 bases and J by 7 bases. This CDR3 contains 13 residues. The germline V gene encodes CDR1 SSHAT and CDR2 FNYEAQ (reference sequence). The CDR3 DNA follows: TGTGCCAGCAGCCCACTGACAGGGAATGAGCAGTTCTTC. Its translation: CASSPLTGNEQFF.

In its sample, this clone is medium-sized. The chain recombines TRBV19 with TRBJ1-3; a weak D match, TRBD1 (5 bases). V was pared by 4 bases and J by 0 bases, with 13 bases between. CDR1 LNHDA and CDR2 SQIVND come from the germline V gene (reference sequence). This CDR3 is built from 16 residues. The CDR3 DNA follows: TGTGCCAGTAGTAGCGACCGGGACTTCTCTGGAAACACCATATATTTT. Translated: CASSSDRDFSGNTIYF.

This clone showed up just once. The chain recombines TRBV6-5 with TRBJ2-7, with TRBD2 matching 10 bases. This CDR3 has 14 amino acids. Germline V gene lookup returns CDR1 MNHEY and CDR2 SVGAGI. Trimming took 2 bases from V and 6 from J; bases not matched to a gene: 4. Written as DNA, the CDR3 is TGTGCCAGCAGTTACGGAACTAGCGGGACCGAGCAGTACTTC. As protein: CASSYGTSGTEQYF.

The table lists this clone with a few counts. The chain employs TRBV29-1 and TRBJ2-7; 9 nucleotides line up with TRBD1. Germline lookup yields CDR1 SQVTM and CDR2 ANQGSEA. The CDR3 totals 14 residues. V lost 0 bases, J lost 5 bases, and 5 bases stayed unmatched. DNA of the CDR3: TGCAGCGTTGAAGATCTGGGACAGGGAGACGAGCAGTACTTC. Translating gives CSVEDLGQGDEQYF.

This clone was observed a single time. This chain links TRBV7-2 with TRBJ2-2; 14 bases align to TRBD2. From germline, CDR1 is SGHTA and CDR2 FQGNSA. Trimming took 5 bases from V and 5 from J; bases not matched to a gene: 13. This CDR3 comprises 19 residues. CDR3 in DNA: TGTGCCAGCAGCCGTGTAACCGGGACTAGCGGGAGAAAGACCGGGGAGCTGTTTTTT. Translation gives CASSRVTGTSGRKTGELFF.

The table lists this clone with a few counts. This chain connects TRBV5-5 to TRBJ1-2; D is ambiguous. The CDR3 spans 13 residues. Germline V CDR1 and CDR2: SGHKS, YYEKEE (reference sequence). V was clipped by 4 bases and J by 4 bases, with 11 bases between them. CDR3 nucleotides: TGTGCCAGCAGCCAAAGAACAGCCTATGGCTACACCTTC. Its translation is CASSQRTAYGYTF.

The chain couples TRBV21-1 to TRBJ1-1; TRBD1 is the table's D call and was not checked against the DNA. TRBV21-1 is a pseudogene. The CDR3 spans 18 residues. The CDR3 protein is CASSKDWDREGVGTEAFF. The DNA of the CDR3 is TGTGCCAGCAGCAAAGATTGGGACAGGGAGGGGGTGGGCACTGAAGCTTTCTTT.

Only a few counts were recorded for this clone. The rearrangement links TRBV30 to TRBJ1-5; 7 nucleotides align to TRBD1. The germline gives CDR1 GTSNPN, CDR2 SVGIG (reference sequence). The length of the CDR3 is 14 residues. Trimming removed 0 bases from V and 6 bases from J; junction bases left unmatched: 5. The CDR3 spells CAWSVVTGVQPQHF. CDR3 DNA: TGTGCCTGGAGTGTAGTCACAGGGGTTCAGCCCCAGCATTTT.